This T cell receptor (beta chain) originates from a study of CD8 T cells in Susac syndrome. The study, taken as a whole, reports: Regarding the TCR sequencing and HLA analysis, the study admitted that a relatively small number of individuals were involved.

Regarding this clonotype: The antigen is unknown.

Germline assignment: CDR1 MNHEY and CDR2 SVGEGT. The CDR3 spans 14 residues. V was pared by 7 bases and J by 0 bases, with 4 bases of the junction left unmatched. Reverse transcription used about 0.45 to 1 ug RNA and random hexamers. Via MiXCR, TCRdb re-called the immunoSEQ multiplex PCR reads, giving one row per CDR3 protein. The sample yields about 130,000 distinct CDR3 sequences, around 95% seen once. The TCR sequence derives from a human donor in good health. This chain links TRBV6-2 or TRBV6-3 with TRBJ1-1, with TRBD1 matching over 8 bases. The sample comprised CD4+ T cells from PBMCs. In nucleotides, the CDR3 is TGTGCCAGCAACCCGACAGGGGTGAACACTGAAGCTTTCTTT. Its translation is CASNPTGVNTEAFF.